The clone carrying this T cell receptor beta chain was recorded only once. As yet, its antigen is unknown. This entry belongs to a study of identical twins. Study-level points and caveats: Part of the zero-insertion signal could reflect confounding by invariant MAIT and iNKT cells.

TCRdb re-called the 5' RACE reads through MiXCR, storing one row per CDR3 protein. This sample has some 1,600,000 distinct CDR3 sequences; roughly a third occur once, and the top ten carry under 0.35%. V shed 0 bases and J 11 bases; nucleotides not matched to a gene: 14. Germline lookup yields CDR1 SGHKS and CDR2 YYEKEE (reference sequence). The length of the CDR3 is 16 residues. Sequencing was performed on cord blood. The source of this sequence is a newborn girl in good health. V usage is TRBV5-5 and J usage is TRBJ2-5, with 9 bases identical to TRBD1. The CDR3 region has the DNA TGTGCCAGCAGCTTGGGCATACAGGGGGCTTACAATGAGCAGTACTTC. Its translation is CASSLGIQGAYNEQYF.